Listed here are 5 T cell receptor beta chains from one sample, sequenced in a study of CD8+ T cells in alopecia areata. Treatment here: oral pan-JAK inhibitor, 5-10 mg twice daily. RNA was extracted and reverse transcribed into cDNA as the sequencing template. The table came from immunoSEQ multiplex PCR; TCRdb's copy has only in-frame clones and leaves some out. The table includes 150,000 to 200,000 clones, roughly 60% detected once. Sequences were derived from CD4+ T cells sorted from blood, sampled at week 24, from a patient treated with tofacitinib. The receptor set was obtained from a human donor with alopecia areata.

This clone was seen a few times. The chain links TRBV7-8 to TRBJ2-5; 11 positions match TRBD2. Germline trimming cut 5 bases from V and 4 bases from J; bases unmatched to any gene: 9. The CDR3 contains 16 residues. Germline V gene lookup returns CDR1 SGHVS and CDR2 FQNEAQ. The CDR3 sequence is CASSPGLAGGSETQYF. CDR3 nucleotides: TGTGCCAGCAGCCCCGGACTAGCGGGCGGTTCAGAGACCCAGTACTTC.

The chain recombines TRBV6-5 with TRBJ1-2; the D is unclear. Germline assignment: CDR1 MNHEY and CDR2 SVGAGI. The germline V and J ends were trimmed by 2 bases and 8 bases, with 18 bases remaining between them. The CDR3 runs to 15 residues. The CDR3 DNA follows: TGTGCCAGCAGTTACAGGCCCGTAGTCGAGGGCGGCTACACCTTC. Its protein product is CASSYRPVVEGGYTF.

This sequence joins TRBV29-1 and TRBJ2-7; TRBD1 matches 9 bases. V was clipped by 7 bases and J by 3 bases; unmatched bases: 10. The CDR3 consists of 14 residues. In germline, CDR1 is SQVTM, CDR2 ANQGSEA. CDR3 protein: CSGLTGTGRYEQYF. CDR3 sequence (DNA): TGCAGCGGACTCACCGGGACAGGGCGCTACGAGCAGTACTTC.

The rearrangement uses TRBV7-9 and TRBJ1-1; 7 nucleotides agree with TRBD1. V shed 4 bases, J shed 4 bases, and the junction held 6 bases outside the gene matches. The germline CDR1 and CDR2 sequences are SEHNR and FQNEAQ (reference sequence). The CDR3 has 14 amino acids. The CDR3: CASSSPAGGTEAFF. In DNA, the CDR3 is TGTGCCAGCAGCTCCCCCGCAGGGGGCACTGAAGCTTTCTTT.

On this clone itself: The junction does not match germline at one end; this may be a read error. This chain links TRBV30 with TRBJ1-2; 7 bases align to TRBD1. The germline gives CDR1 GTSNPN, CDR2 SVGIG (reference sequence). The CDR3 contains 12 residues. CDR3 loop: CAWTYRRDSAYF. DNA of the CDR3: TGTGCCTGGACGTACCGTAGGGACAGCGCATACTTC.